This is a list of T cell receptor beta chains from one sample in a study of beta chain features in type 1 diabetes. The assay was immunoSEQ multiplex PCR, and TCRdb's table has in-frame clones only and misses some. The data hold around 190,000 clones, with about 13% observed a single time. Material: central memory CD4+ T cells from blood. These receptors came from a woman in her late teens or twenties in good health. Both conserved end residues are part of each CDR3. D genes are given only for firm matches. A clone size is listed for some rows: how often the clone was seen (once, few, many), or a class if it is expanded.

v_call	j_call	clone_size	d_call	cdr3_nt	cdr3_aa
TRBV27	TRBJ2-4	-	TRBD1	TGTGCCAGCAGTTTTTCAACCGGGACAGGGAAACTCATTCAGTACTTC	CASSFSTGTGKLIQYF
TRBV15	TRBJ2-3	few	-	TGTGCCACTGAAGGGGTGGCTAGCACAGATACGCAGTATTTT	CATEGVASTDTQYF
TRBV10-3	TRBJ2-3	few	-	TGTGCCATCAGGGTCCAGAGCACAGATACGCAGTATTTT	CAIRVQSTDTQYF
TRBV4-1	TRBJ2-5	-	TRBD2	TGCGCCAGCAGCCAAGGAAGCGGGAATGTCGAGACCCAGTACTTC	CASSQGSGNVETQYF
TRBV9	TRBJ1-1	few	TRBD1	TGTGCCAGCAGCAAACAGGGGTCGAACACTGAAGCTTTCTTT	CASSKQGSNTEAFF
TRBV27	TRBJ2-3	-	TRBD2	TGTGCCAGCAGTTTCCGGACTAGCGGCACTAGCACAGATACGCAGTATTTT	CASSFRTSGTSTDTQYF
TRBV28	TRBJ2-7	few	TRBD2	TGTGCCAGCAGTTTCCCGAGAGGACTAGCGGGAACCAACGAGCAGTACTTC	CASSFPRGLAGTNEQYF
TRBV30	TRBJ2-1	few	-	TGTGCCTGGAATAGCGATTCCTACAATGAGCAGTTCTTC	CAWNSDSYNEQFF
TRBV7-2	TRBJ2-3	-	TRBD2	TGTGCCAGCAGCCCCCGACTAGCGGGAGCGTTGGATACGCAGTATTTT	CASSPRLAGALDTQYF
TRBV7-2	TRBJ2-7	few	TRBD2	TGTGCCAGCAGCCGATTAGCGGGAGCCACCTACGAGCAGTACTTC	CASSRLAGATYEQYF
TRBV30	TRBJ2-5	-	-	TGTGCCTGGTCTAGGGAGACCCCTGAGACCCAGTACTTC	CAWSRETPETQYF
TRBV29-1	TRBJ1-4	-	TRBD1	TGCAGCGTAACACTTCGGGACAGGGGTTTTGAAAAACTGTTTTTT	CSVTLRDRGFEKLFF
TRBV4-2	TRBJ2-5	-	-	TGTGCCAGCAGCCGGGGCGGGAACCAAGAGACCCAGTACTTC	CASSRGGNQETQYF
TRBV2	TRBJ2-6	few	-	TGTGCCAGCGACAGGTCAGGGGCCAACGTCCTGACTTTC	CASDRSGANVLTF
TRBV5-1	TRBJ1-1	few	-	TGCGCCAGCAGCTTTTCAGGGTCGACTGAAGCTTTCTTT	CASSFSGSTEAFF
TRBV30	TRBJ2-7	few	TRBD1	TGTGCCTGGAGTTTGACAGGGAGTAAGGCCGAGCAGTACTTC	CAWSLTGSKAEQYF
TRBV6-1	TRBJ1-5	few	-	TGTGCCAGCAGTGGAACAGGGCGTGGGCAGCCCCAGCATTTT	CASSGTGRGQPQHF
TRBV4-2	TRBJ1-1	-	-	TGTGCCAGCAGCCAAGCCCCCCCAAACACTGAAGCTTTCTTT	CASSQAPPNTEAFF
TRBV6-1	TRBJ2-5	-	-	TGTGCCACCCGCGGAAGGACCCAGTACTTC	CATRGRTQYF
TRBV6-6	TRBJ2-7	few	TRBD2	TGTGCCAGCAGGCCAACTAGCGGGAGTTTCCACGAGCAGTACTTC	CASRPTSGSFHEQYF
TRBV4-3	TRBJ2-3	-	TRBD2	TGCGCCAGCAGCCAAGATAAACCGGGAGGTATTGATACGCAGTATTTT	CASSQDKPGGIDTQYF
TRBV5-4	TRBJ2-2	-	-	TGTGCCAGCAGCTTGAGGGCGGGGGCTGGCACCGGGGAGCTGTTTTTT	CASSLRAGAGTGELFF
TRBV7-9	TRBJ2-1	few	-	TGTGCCAGCAGTCGGGCTAGCCTCTCCTACAATGAGCAGTTCTTC	CASSRASLSYNEQFF
TRBV15	TRBJ2-1	few	TRBD2	TGTGCCACCAGAGTAGGGACTAGCGGGAGTCATGAGCAGTTCTTC	CATRVGTSGSHEQFF
TRBV30	TRBJ2-3	-	-	TGTGCCTGGAAACAGGGAACTGGCACAGATACGCAGTATTTT	CAWKQGTGTDTQYF
TRBV7-3	TRBJ2-7	few	-	TGTGCCAGCAGCTCAGAACAGGGCTACGAGCAGTACTTC	CASSSEQGYEQYF
TRBV5-4	TRBJ1-3	-	TRBD1	TGTGCCAGCAGCCGGTGGACAGGGAACACCATATATTTT	CASSRWTGNTIYF
TRBV7-9	TRBJ1-1	few	TRBD1	TGTGCCAGCAGCTCTCCCGGGACAGGGTCGTATGCGAACACTGAAGCTTTCTTT	CASSSPGTGSYANTEAFF
TRBV7-2	TRBJ1-1	-	-	TGTGCCACCGGGCCGCGCCAGGCCGGGAGTGGGGGTGAAGCTTTCTTT	CATGPRQAGSGGEAFF
TRBV28	TRBJ1-1	-	-	TGTGCCAGCCCAAGGACAGCGAGCGCTCAAAACACTGAAGCTTTCTTT	CASPRTASAQNTEAFF
TRBV7-8	TRBJ2-7	few	TRBD1	TGTGCCAGCAGCTATACAGGGGACGAGCAGTACTTC	CASSYTGDEQYF
TRBV5-4	TRBJ2-6	-	TRBD1	TGTGCCAGCAGCTTGAAAGGGGGCGCTTCCTTCAGGGCCAACGTCCTGACTTTC	CASSLKGGASFRANVLTF
TRBV4-3	TRBJ2-3	-	TRBD2	TGCGCCAGCAGCCGATCGGGACTAGCGGGAGGATCAGATACGCAGTATTTT	CASSRSGLAGGSDTQYF
TRBV23-1	TRBJ2-4	-	-	TGCGCCAGCAGCCAAGATCAACCTAGTAGAGGTGACATTCAGTACTTC	CASSQDQPSRGDIQYF
TRBV7-2	TRBJ2-1	-	-	TGTGCCAGCAGCCTCCGCATCGGGGAGCAGTTCTTC	CASSLRIGEQFF
TRBV14	TRBJ1-1	few	-	TGTGCCAGCAGCCAAGAGGTTCCAGGGGCAGGGGCTTTCTTT	CASSQEVPGAGAFF
TRBV19	TRBJ2-7	-	TRBD2	TGTGCCAGCCGGGAGGCAGACTCCTACGAGCAGTACTTC	CASREADSYEQYF
TRBV15	TRBJ2-1	-	TRBD1	TGTGCCACCAGCTCAGGGACAGGGGGTCTCAATGAGCAGTTCTTC	CATSSGTGGLNEQFF
TRBV2	TRBJ2-7	many	TRBD1	TGTGCCAGCAGGGTTGAACAGGGGGCTGAAGAGTACTTC	CASRVEQGAEEYF
TRBV5-1	TRBJ2-3	few	TRBD2	TGCGCCAGCAGTCCGACTAGCGGGAGTCGCACAGATACGCAGTATTTT	CASSPTSGSRTDTQYF
TRBV30	TRBJ1-1	-	-	TGTGCCTGGAGTCGGGAGGGGAACACTGAAGCTTTCTTT	CAWSREGNTEAFF
TRBV28	TRBJ1-3	-	-	TGTGCCAGCCAGGGTGGAAACACCATATATTTT	CASQGGNTIYF
TRBV30	TRBJ1-5	-	TRBD1	TGTGCCTGGAGAAGGACAGGGAATAGCAATCAGCCCCAGCATTTT	CAWRRTGNSNQPQHF
TRBV5-1	TRBJ1-1	many	-	TGCGCCAGCAGCCCTCACGCGAGGAACACTGAAGCTTTCTTT	CASSPHARNTEAFF
TRBV21-1	TRBJ2-1	-	-	TGTGCCAGCAGCTTCCGGACTAGCGGGAGGGACAATGAGCAGTTCTTC	CASSFRTSGRDNEQFF
TRBV28	TRBJ2-5	few	-	TGTGCCAGCGGGCAGGGATTGGAGACCCAGTACTTC	CASGQGLETQYF
TRBV15	TRBJ2-2	few	-	TGTGCCACCAGCAGAGATTATGGCAGTTACACCGGGGAGCTGTTTTTT	CATSRDYGSYTGELFF
TRBV29-1	TRBJ2-1	-	TRBD2	TGCAGCCCATCCCTGGCGGGAGGGCCCGGTGAGCAGTTCTTC	CSPSLAGGPGEQFF
TRBV20-1	TRBJ2-7	-	-	TGCAGTGCTACCTACAGGGACGAGCAGTACTTC	CSATYRDEQYF
TRBV4-1	TRBJ1-5	once	-	TGCGCCAGCAGCCAAGGTTCACAGGGACCATATAGCAATCAGCCCCAGCATTTT	CASSQGSQGPYSNQPQHF
TRBV5-1	TRBJ2-7	few	TRBD2	TGCGCCAGCAGCTTGATTGAGGGTAGCGGGAGATCCGAGCAGTACTTC	CASSLIEGSGRSEQYF